The 21 T cell receptor beta chains below were found in one sample sequenced in a study of early T cells in non-severe SARS-CoV-2 infection. TCRdb re-analysed the 5' RACE reads in MiXCR, keeping a single row per CDR3 protein. The data hold around 100,000 distinct CDR3 sequences, with less than 15% observed a single time. Sequencing was done on a sample of whole blood. All receptors come from an adult who was a healthcare worker with PCR-confirmed SARS-CoV-2 infection or an uninfected control (not recorded which).

This clonotype was found a few times. The gene calls are TRBV11-2 and TRBJ2-7; D is unresolved. Germline loops: CDR1 SGHAT, CDR2 FQNNGV. V was pared by 0 bases and J by 2 bases, with 17 bases between. The CDR3 is 17 residues long. As DNA, the CDR3 is TGTGCCAGCAGCTTAGATTTGTACTACCGGGCTACCTACGAGCAGTACTTC. This translates into CASSLDLYYRATYEQYF.

This clonotype was recorded at least ten times. The chain recombines TRBV7-2 with TRBJ2-7, with D possibly matching TRBD2 (5 bases). The V end was cut by 5 bases, the J end by 6 bases, with 11 bases between. The CDR3 has 12 residues. Germline V lookup: CDR1 SGHTA, CDR2 FQGNSA. The CDR3 region is CASSVQSGEQYF. The DNA for the CDR3 is TGTGCCAGCAGCGTCCAGAGCGGCGAGCAGTACTTC.

The rearrangement uses TRBV5-8 and TRBJ1-1; no firm D call. Germline V lookup: CDR1 SGHTS, CDR2 YDEGEE. The V end lost 2 bases, the J end lost 5 bases, and 16 bases lay between the germline ends. The CDR3 is 15 amino acids. CDR3 residues: CASSFWLGLSTEAFF. The CDR3 DNA reads TGTGCCAGCAGCTTCTGGTTGGGCTTATCTACTGAAGCTTTCTTT.

V is TRBV3-1 and J is TRBJ1-1, with D hard to call. Germline-derived CDR1 and CDR2 are LGHDT and YNNKEL (reference sequence). There are 14 residues in the CDR3. V was clipped by 4 bases and J by 7 bases, with 16 bases between them. CDR3 DNA: TGTGCCAGCAGCCGCTACCGCGGTCGGGGTGAAGCTTTCTTT. Amino acids: CASSRYRGRGEAFF.

The J gene is TRBJ2-7, the V gene TRBV4-1; D unclear. This CDR3 is 13 amino acids long. CDR1 is MGHRA and CDR2 is YSYEKL in the germline V gene. Between the trimmed V and J ends, which lost 1 base and 3 bases, there was a span of 7 bases. In nucleotides, the CDR3 is TGCGCCAGCAGCCAAGCCTCTTACTACGAGCAGTACTTC. Amino acid sequence: CASSQASYYEQYF.

This clonotype was recorded at least ten times. The chain is built from TRBV6-1 and TRBJ2-5; tentatively, D is TRBD1 or TRBD2 (6 bases each). The CDR3 runs to 15 residues. The V and J ends lost 0 bases and 2 bases respectively, with 10 bases between them. Germline CDR1 reads MNHNS; CDR2 reads SASEGT. CDR3 coding DNA: TGTGCCAGCAGTGAAGCGCAAGGGGGGCAAGAGACCCAGTACTTC. This encodes CASSEAQGGQETQYF.

For this clonotype: It may be a read error: a sequence one base away is much more abundant. This sequence joins TRBV9 and TRBJ2-2, with unresolved D. With 4 bases removed from V and 6 bases from J, the gap between germline ends came to 7 bases. This CDR3 has 12 amino acids. The V gene's germline CDR1 is SGDLS and CDR2 YYNGEE. As DNA, the CDR3 is TGTGCCAGCAGCTCAAACCCCGGGGAGCTGTTTTTT. Translated: CASSSNPGELFF.

The rearrangement links TRBV28 to TRBJ2-3; unclear D gene. CDR1 MDHEN and CDR2 SYDVKM come from the germline V gene. This CDR3 contains 11 residues. The V end lost 8 bases, the J end lost 1 base, and 4 bases lay between the germline ends. In nucleotides, the CDR3 is TGTGCCAGCCTCGGCACAGATACGCAGTATTTT. The encoded protein is CASLGTDTQYF. Full variable domain (missing parts from reference TRBV28 and TRBJ2-3): DVKVTQSSRYLVKRTGEKVFLECVQDMDHENMFWYRQDPGLGLRLIYFSYDVKMKEKGDIPEGYSVSREKKERFSLILESASTNQTSMYLCASLGTDTQYFGPGTRLTVL.

The chain uses TRBV5-1 and TRBJ2-7, with 8 bases lining up with TRBD2. J gave up 5 bases and V 4 bases, and 11 bases lay outside the gene matches. The CDR3 has 15 amino acids. From germline, CDR1 is SGHRS and CDR2 YFSETQ. The CDR3: CASSPTGSGGNEQYF. The CDR3 DNA sequence: TGCGCCAGCAGCCCGACGGGGTCGGGAGGGAACGAGCAGTACTTC.

This clonotype was detected only a few times. The chain combines TRBV10-3 with TRBJ2-5; D might be TRBD1 or TRBD2, each matching 6 bases. Germline-derived CDR1 and CDR2 are ENHRY and SYGVKD. There are 15 residues in the CDR3. V lost 0 bases and J 4 bases, leaving 12 bases between the germline ends. CDR3 protein: CAISESGGRGETQYF. DNA of the CDR3: TGTGCCATCAGTGAGTCCGGGGGCCGCGGAGAGACCCAGTACTTC.

This clonotype occurred a few times. The V gene is TRBV6-1, the J gene TRBJ2-4, with 8 bases matching TRBD1. Germline-derived CDR1 and CDR2 are MNHNS and SASEGT. The CDR3 consists of 13 residues. The J segment lost 7 bases and the V segment lost 6 bases, leaving 5 bases of the junction unmatched. The CDR3 region has the DNA TGTGCCAGCAGCCACGGACAGGGTAACATTCAGTACTTC. Translating gives CASSHGQGNIQYF.

This clonotype came up once. V and J are TRBV6-1 and TRBJ2-7; 9 nucleotides match TRBD2. Germline V gives CDR1 MNHNS, CDR2 SASEGT. CDR3 length: 15 residues. Trimming at V came to 3 bases and at J to 0 bases, leaving 3 bases not matched to a gene. The CDR3 nucleotides are TGTGCCAGCAGTGATTCTAGCGGGAACTCCTACGAGCAGTACTTC. Its protein product is CASSDSSGNSYEQYF.

This clonotype was seen a few times. The chain is built from TRBV2 and TRBJ2-7; D is uncertain. In germline, CDR1 is SNHLY, CDR2 FYNNEI. V was cut by 8 bases and J by 0 bases, with 5 bases left in between. The CDR3 consists of 11 residues. The CDR3 reads CASRHSYEQYF. The CDR3 DNA reads as TGTGCCAGCCGACACTCCTACGAGCAGTACTTC.

This clonotype was counted a single time. The J gene is TRBJ2-7, the V gene TRBV11-2; D gene unclear. V was trimmed by 3 bases and J by 4 bases, leaving 10 bases between them. Germline V gene sequence: CDR1 SGHAT, CDR2 FQNNGV. The CDR3 contains 13 residues. The CDR3 DNA reads as TGTGCCAGCAGCTTGACGGATTCTTACGAGCAGTACTTC. It specifies CASSLTDSYEQYF.

This clonotype was picked up many times. V gene TRBV28 combines with J gene TRBJ2-7; no definite D call. Germline lookup yields CDR1 MDHEN and CDR2 SYDVKM. V lost 7 bases and J 0 bases, leaving 25 bases between the germline ends. This CDR3 spans 18 amino acids. The DNA of the CDR3 is TGTGCCAGCACCGACCTTGACTGGGCTCCTGAAAGCTCCTACGAGCAGTACTTC. Amino acids: CASTDLDWAPESSYEQYF.

There are many counts of this clonotype. V is TRBV6-1 and J is TRBJ1-4; perhaps TRBD1 as D (5 bases). V was shortened by 7 bases and J by 5 bases, with 11 bases between the two germline ends. CDR3 size: 13 residues. The germline V gene encodes CDR1 MNHNS and CDR2 SASEGT. CDR3 region: CASNRGGNEKLFF. CDR3 nucleotides: TGTGCCAGCAACCGCGGGGGAAATGAAAAACTGTTTTTT.

This clonotype was seen many times. The chain carries TRBV6-2 or TRBV6-3 and TRBJ1-5; tentatively, D is TRBD1 (5 bases). Trimming took off 6 bases at V and 3 bases at J, with 15 bases between the two ends. Germline lookup yields CDR1 MNHEY and CDR2 SVGEGT. This CDR3 contains 15 residues. The CDR3 region is CASRTAGTSNQPQHF. The CDR3 nucleotides read TGTGCCAGCAGGACGGCGGGGACCTCCAATCAGCCCCAGCATTTT.

This clonotype was counted between two and nine times. The CDR3 protein is CSGTGSLYNEQFF. CDR3 nucleotide sequence: TGCAGCGGGACAGGTAGTCTCTACAATGAGCAGTTCTTC. The chain combines TRBV29-1 with TRBJ2-1; TRBD1 agrees at 7 bases. The CDR3 runs to 13 residues. Germline V lookup: CDR1 SQVTM, CDR2 ANQGSEA. Trimming took 7 bases from V and 3 from J; bases not matched to a gene: 6.

This rearrangement joins TRBV20-1 to TRBJ1-3; D is ambiguous. There are 12 residues in the CDR3. The germline V gene has CDR1 DFQATT and CDR2 SNEGSKA (reference sequence). CDR3 amino acids: CSAGFRGNTIYF. Here the CDR3 DNA reads TGCAGCGCGGGGTTTCGTGGAAACACCATATATTTT.

For this clonotype: With a much larger clone just one base away, this may be a read error. Because the CDR3's place on the DNA is in doubt, the DNA is left out and the CDR3 is given as listed by TCRdb. J is TRBJ2-7 and V is TRBV6-5; the table's D call, TRBD2, was not checked against the DNA. Germline-derived CDR1 and CDR2 are MNHEY and SVGAGI. Both ends counted, the CDR3 spans 15 residues. The CDR3 loop is CASSTSSLAGVEQYF.

The rearrangement uses TRBV2 and TRBJ2-1; the D is unclear. The CDR3 totals 14 residues. Trimming stripped 4 bases from V and 3 bases from J, with 10 bases between. Germline V gene sequence: CDR1 SNHLY, CDR2 FYNNEI. CDR3 sequence (DNA): TGTGCCAGCAGTGCTAGGAAACTCTACAATGAGCAGTTCTTC. Translating it yields CASSARKLYNEQFF.